This section outlines one T cell receptor (beta chain) sequence together with its context. The antigen is undetermined. Produced via immunoSEQ multiplex PCR; TCRdb's table is partial and in-frame only. The sample consists of over 100,000 clones, roughly 88% of them appearing once. Germline loops: CDR1 MNHNY, CDR2 SVGAGI (reference sequence). The CDR3 sequence is 14 residues long. V dropped 3 bases and J dropped 8; count of bases not matched to a gene: 7. This entry is derived from a study of T cell responses to AZD1222 COVID-19 vaccine. General study results and limits: The repertoires were collected only after the peak T cell response. Targets within unmutated variant regions were reportedly found for nearly half of spike-specific TCRs.

The sequencing here drew on peripheral blood, taken on day 0 of AZD1222 vaccination. The chain recombines TRBV6-6 with TRBJ1-2; 9 bases fit TRBD1. The TCR originated in an adult in good health. DNA of the CDR3: TGTGCCAGCAGTTATACCGGGGACAGGGAAGGCTACACCTTC. The encoded protein is CASSYTGDREGYTF.